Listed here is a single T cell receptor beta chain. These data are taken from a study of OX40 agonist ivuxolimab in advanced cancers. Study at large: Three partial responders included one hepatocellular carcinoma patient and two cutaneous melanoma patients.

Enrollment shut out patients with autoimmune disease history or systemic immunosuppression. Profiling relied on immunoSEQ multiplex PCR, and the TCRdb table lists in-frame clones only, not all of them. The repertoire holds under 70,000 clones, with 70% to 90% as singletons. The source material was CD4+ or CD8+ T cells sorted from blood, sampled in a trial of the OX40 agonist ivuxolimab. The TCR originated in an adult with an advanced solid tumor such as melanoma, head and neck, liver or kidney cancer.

CDR3 in amino acids: CASSFLTGTGTSYNEQFF. DNA for the CDR3: TGTGCCAGCAGTTTCCTGACCGGGACTGGGACCTCCTACAATGAGCAGTTCTTC. V is TRBV27 and J is TRBJ2-1, with D perhaps TRBD2 (6 bases). This CDR3 has 18 amino acids. Germline-derived CDR1 and CDR2 are MNHEY and SMNVEV (reference sequence). V was cut by 3 bases and J by 0 bases, with 18 bases left in between.